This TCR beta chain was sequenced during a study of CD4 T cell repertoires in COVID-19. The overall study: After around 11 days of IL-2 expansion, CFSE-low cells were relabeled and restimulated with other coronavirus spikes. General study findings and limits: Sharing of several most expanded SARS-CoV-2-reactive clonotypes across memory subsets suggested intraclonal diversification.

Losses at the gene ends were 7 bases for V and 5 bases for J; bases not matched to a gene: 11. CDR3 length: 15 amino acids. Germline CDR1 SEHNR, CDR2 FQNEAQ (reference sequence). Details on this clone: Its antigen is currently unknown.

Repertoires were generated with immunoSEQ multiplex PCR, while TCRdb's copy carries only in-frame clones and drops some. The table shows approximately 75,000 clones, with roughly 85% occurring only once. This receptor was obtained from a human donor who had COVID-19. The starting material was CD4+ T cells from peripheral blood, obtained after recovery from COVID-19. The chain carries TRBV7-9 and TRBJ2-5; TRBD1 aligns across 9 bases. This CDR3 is CASTPRTGVSETQYF. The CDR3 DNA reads TGTGCCAGCACCCCCCGGACAGGGGTTTCCGAGACCCAGTACTTC.